The clone carrying this T cell receptor (beta chain) was counted at least ten times. Busulfan-fludarabine conditioning, marrow transplant, and cyclophosphamide on days +3 and +4 were administered. This specimen belongs to a study of T cells after posttransplantation cyclophosphamide. The assay was immunoSEQ multiplex PCR, and TCRdb's table has in-frame clones only and misses some. Singletons are absent from the sample, which has 7,000 to 9,000 clones. The receptor comes from a male patient between 18 and 35 years old who received an allogeneic stem cell transplant from an unrelated donor, was CMV-positive, and had acute and chronic GVHD. Some T cells may have come from the graft donor. Specimen: PBMCs, collected after allogeneic stem cell transplant with posttransplant cyclophosphamide.

The CDR3 here is CATEKSTGELFF. Written as DNA, the CDR3 is TGTGCCACCGAGAAGAGCACCGGGGAGCTGTTTTTT. V is TRBV28 and J is TRBJ2-2; no reliable D call. Germline V gene lookup returns CDR1 MDHEN and CDR2 SYDVKM. The CDR3 length is 12 residues. The V gene lost 10 bases and the J gene lost 4 bases, with 10 bases spanning the gap.